The 25 T cell receptor beta chains listed next were all sequenced from one sample in a study of T cells expressing NK-cell markers. Following a re-call of the 5' RACE reads, TCRdb has one entry per CDR3 protein and lacks DNA. The listing records about 300,000 distinct CDR3 sequences. The specimen was blood T cells: a sorted CD56 or NKG2C T cell subset, CD4+ or CD8+ T cells, or bulk PBMC T cells (not recorded which). Every receptor here comes from a woman between 18 and 75 years old in good health.

The V call is TRBV5-1, the J call TRBJ2-1; TCRdb reports TRBD1, a call that lacks DNA to check it against. This CDR3 has 15 residues. Germline CDR1 is SGHRS and CDR2 is YFSETQ. CDR3 sequence: CASSSLGQGYNEQFF.

The gene calls are TRBV20-1 and TRBJ2-7; TCRdb's D gene call, TRBD2, goes unchecked for lack of DNA. Germline CDR1 DFQATT, CDR2 SNEGSKA (reference sequence). This CDR3 region has 17 residues. This CDR3 is CSARGMMGLAASYEQYF.

V and J are TRBV6-5 and TRBJ2-1; TCRdb designates TRBD2, a call that cannot be tested without DNA. CDR1 MNHEY and CDR2 SVGAGI come from the germline V gene. CDR3 length: 20 amino acids. The CDR3 loop reads CASSFPQLAGGPGAYNEQFF.

The chain's CDR3 is CASSFESGSFYNEQFF. The rearrangement joins TRBV5-5 to TRBJ2-1; the TCRdb call, TRBD1, lacks DNA for checking. Germline-derived CDR1 and CDR2 are SGHKS and YYEKEE (reference sequence). The CDR3 has 16 residues.

The chain has TRBV13 and TRBJ2-5; TCRdb reports TRBD2, a call that lacks DNA to check it against. Looked up from germline, CDR1 is PRHDT and CDR2 is FYEKMQ (reference sequence). CDR3 size: 12 residues. CDR3 sequence: CASGGLGETQYF.

V is TRBV7-9 and J is TRBJ1-1; TCRdb proposes TRBD1, but this gene call is untestable without DNA. The germline CDR1 and CDR2 sequences are SEHNR and FQNEAQ (reference sequence). This CDR3 is built from 13 residues. This CDR3 reads CASSQGGPVEAFF.

This chain joins TRBV12-3 or TRBV12-4 and TRBJ2-2; TCRdb gives TRBD2 as the D gene, but with no DNA this cannot be confirmed. The CDR3 is 15 amino acids. The CDR3 reads CASSSGLAGARELFF.

The V call is TRBV7-6, the J call TRBJ2-7; TCRdb designates TRBD1, a call that cannot be tested without DNA. CDR3 length: 15 residues. Per germline, CDR1 SGHVS and CDR2 FNYEAQ. The CDR3 region is CASSLEGTGAYEQYF. Supplemented by reference TRBV7-6 and TRBJ2-7, the full variable domain reads GAGVSQSPRYKVTKRGQDVALRCDPISGHVSLYWYRQALGQGPEFLTYFNYEAQQDKSGLPNDRFSAERPEGSISTLTIQRTEQRDSAMYRCASSLEGTGAYEQYFGPGTRLTVT.

The gene calls are TRBV29-1 and TRBJ1-1. The CDR3 is 12 amino acids. The germline V gene has CDR1 SQVTM and CDR2 ANQGSEA. CDR3 loop: CSAADGNFEAFF.

The chain links TRBV20-1 to TRBJ2-2; TCRdb indicates TRBD1, and absent DNA this call remains unverified. Per the germline V gene, CDR1 is DFQATT and CDR2 is SNEGSKA (reference sequence). The CDR3 extends over 17 amino acids. CDR3 amino acids: CSARPPGWGELSGELFF.

The chain recombines TRBV12-2 with TRBJ2-5. TRBV12-2 is listed as a pseudogene. CDR3 size: 11 residues. This chain's CDR3 is CASRFQETQYF.

The chain employs TRBV12-3 or TRBV12-4 and TRBJ2-1. This CDR3 spans 15 amino acids. The chain's CDR3 is CASANRLNSYNEQFF.

The chain has TRBV20-1 and TRBJ1-4. The CDR3 sequence is 13 residues long. Germline CDR1 DFQATT, CDR2 SNEGSKA (reference sequence). CDR3 sequence: CSARVTTNEKLFF.

The rearrangement joins TRBV12-3 or TRBV12-4 to TRBJ2-1; TCRdb outputs TRBD2, but without DNA this stays unchecked. This CDR3 has 15 residues. The CDR3 sequence is CASSQTSGGSPEQFF.

The chain recombines TRBV9 with TRBJ2-1; TCRdb selects TRBD2, and the lack of DNA leaves this call unchecked. Germline CDR1 SGDLS, CDR2 YYNGEE. This CDR3 is 15 amino acids long. The CDR3 here is CASRRRAGSYNEQFF.

The chain recombines TRBV15 with TRBJ2-3; TCRdb's D call, TRBD2, is unchecked because there is no DNA. The CDR3 is 15 amino acids. Germline V gives CDR1 LNHNV, CDR2 YYDKDF (reference sequence). The CDR3 loop reads CATSREGREADTQYF.

The chain links TRBV7-2 to TRBJ2-1; TCRdb selects TRBD2, and the lack of DNA leaves this call unchecked. Per germline, CDR1 SGHTA and CDR2 FQGNSA. This CDR3 is built from 16 residues. The CDR3 region is CASSLEGLGGRGNWFF.

J is TRBJ1-1 and V is TRBV20-1; the D gene TCRdb calls, TRBD1, cannot be checked with no DNA. Germline CDR1 DFQATT, CDR2 SNEGSKA (reference sequence). The CDR3 extends over 14 amino acids. CDR3 sequence reads: CSANRDKISSEAFF.

The CDR3 loop is CSARVGFLAKNIQYF. This chain connects TRBV20-1 to TRBJ2-4. The CDR3 loop spans 15 amino acids. Germline loops: CDR1 DFQATT, CDR2 SNEGSKA (reference sequence).

The V call is TRBV30, the J call TRBJ1-1; TCRdb lists TRBD1, though no DNA is available to test this call. The CDR3 is 18 residues long. Germline V gene sequence: CDR1 GTSNPN, CDR2 SVGIG (reference sequence). CDR3 loop: CAWSGGAGKGSIRTEAFF.

The chain links TRBV20-1 to TRBJ2-2; TCRdb returns TRBD1, unconfirmable since there is no DNA. Germline CDR1 reads DFQATT; CDR2 reads SNEGSKA (reference sequence). There are 15 residues in the CDR3. Here the CDR3 reads CSATDRVWGTGELFF.

V is TRBV20-1 and J is TRBJ1-6. Germline CDR1 and CDR2: DFQATT and SNEGSKA (reference sequence). CDR3 length: 12 residues. CDR3 residues: CSASWSSSPLHF.

The chain is built from TRBV3-1 and TRBJ2-3; the D gene TCRdb calls, TRBD1, cannot be checked with no DNA. This CDR3 contains 16 residues. CDR1 and CDR2 from the germline V gene are LGHDT and YNNKEL (reference sequence). CDR3: CASSPGLTGGTDTQYF.

J is TRBJ2-6 and V is TRBV27. This CDR3 is built from 14 residues. Germline CDR1 and CDR2: MNHEY and SMNVEV (reference sequence). The CDR3 loop reads CASSTSSGANVLTF.

V is TRBV25-1 and J is TRBJ2-1; TCRdb selects TRBD2, and the lack of DNA leaves this call unchecked. Germline loops: CDR1 MGHDK, CDR2 SYGVNS. This CDR3 spans 16 amino acids. The CDR3 spells CASSERAGVAVNEQFF.